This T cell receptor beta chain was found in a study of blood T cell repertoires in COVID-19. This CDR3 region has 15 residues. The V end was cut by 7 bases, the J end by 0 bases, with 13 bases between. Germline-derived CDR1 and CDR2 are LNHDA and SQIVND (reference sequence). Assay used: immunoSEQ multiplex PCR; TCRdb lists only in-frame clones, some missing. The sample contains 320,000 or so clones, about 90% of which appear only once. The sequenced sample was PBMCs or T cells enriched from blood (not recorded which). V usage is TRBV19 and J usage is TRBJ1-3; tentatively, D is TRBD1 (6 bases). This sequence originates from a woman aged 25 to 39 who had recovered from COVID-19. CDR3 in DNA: TGTGCCAGTACCGGGGACATTCGCTCTGGAAACACCATATATTTT. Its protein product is CASTGDIRSGNTIYF.